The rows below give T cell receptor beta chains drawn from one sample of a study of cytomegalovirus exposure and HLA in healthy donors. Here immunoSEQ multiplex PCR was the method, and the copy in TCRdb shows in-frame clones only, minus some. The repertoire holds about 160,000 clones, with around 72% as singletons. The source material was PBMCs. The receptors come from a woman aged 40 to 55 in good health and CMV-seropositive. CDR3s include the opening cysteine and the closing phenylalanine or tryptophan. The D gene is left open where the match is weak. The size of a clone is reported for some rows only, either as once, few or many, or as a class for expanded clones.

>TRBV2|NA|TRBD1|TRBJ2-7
TGTGCCAGCAGTGATTTGGTGACAGGGACAGAGGGGTACTTC
CASSDLVTGTEGYF
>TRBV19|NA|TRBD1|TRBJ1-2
TGTGCCAGTGAACCAAGGACAGGGCTCTATGGCTACACCTTC
CASEPRTGLYGYTF
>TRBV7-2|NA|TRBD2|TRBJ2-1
TGTGCCAGCAGCCCACGGAAAGCGGGGACCCAAAATGAGCAGTTCTTC
CASSPRKAGTQNEQFF
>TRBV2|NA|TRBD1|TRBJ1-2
TGTGCCAGCAGTGAATCTCGACAGGGGGCTAACTATGGCTACACCTTC
CASSESRQGANYGYTF
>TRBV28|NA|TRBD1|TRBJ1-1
TGTGCCAGCACTTACAGGGGGATGAACACTGAAGCTTTCTTT
CASTYRGMNTEAFF
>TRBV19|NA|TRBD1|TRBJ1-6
TGTGCCAGTAGTACGACAGGGGCTAGTTCACCCCTCCACTTT
CASSTTGASSPLHF
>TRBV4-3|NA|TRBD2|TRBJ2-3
TGCGCCAGCAGCCAAGAGGAGCGGGGGGCCTCAGATACGCAGTATTTT
CASSQEERGASDTQYF
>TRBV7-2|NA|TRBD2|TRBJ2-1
TGTGCCAGCAGCTTAGGGGCTAGCGGGGGGGACAATGAGCAGTTCTTC
CASSLGASGGDNEQFF
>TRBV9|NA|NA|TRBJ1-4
TGTGCCAGCAGCGTAGCAGGGGACACTGAAAAACTGTTTTTT
CASSVAGDTEKLFF
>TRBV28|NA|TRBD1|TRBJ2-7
TGTGCCAGCAGTCCGTGGACAGGATCGATCTCCTACGAGCAGTACTTC
CASSPWTGSISYEQYF
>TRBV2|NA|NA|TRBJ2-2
TGTGCCAGCAGTGATGGCTGGGAGCTGTTTTTT
CASSDGWELFF
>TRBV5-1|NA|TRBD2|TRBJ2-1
TGCGCCAGCAAGCTGGGGGAGGGGAGCTCCTACAATGAGCAGTTCTTC
CASKLGEGSSYNEQFF
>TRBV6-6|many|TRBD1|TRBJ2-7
TGTGCCAGCAGTTACCAGGGACAGGGGGGACACGAGCAGTACTTC
CASSYQGQGGHEQYF
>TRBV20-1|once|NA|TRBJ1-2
TGCAGTGCTAGGGAGTCCTATGGCTACACCTTC
CSARESYGYTF
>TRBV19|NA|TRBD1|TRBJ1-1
TGTGCCAGTAGTCAAGACAGGGGGAACACTGAAGCTTTCTTT
CASSQDRGNTEAFF
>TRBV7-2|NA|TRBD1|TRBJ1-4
TGTGCCAGCAGCCCAAACGCCAGGGGGCGGTCTGAAAAACTGTTTTTT
CASSPNARGRSEKLFF
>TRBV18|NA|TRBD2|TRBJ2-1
TGTGCCAGCTCAGAACTAGCGGGGGCGTACAATGAGCAGTTCTTC
CASSELAGAYNEQFF
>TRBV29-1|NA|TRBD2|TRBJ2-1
TGCAGCGGAGCGGGGGGGAACAATGAGCAGTTCTTC
CSGAGGNNEQFF
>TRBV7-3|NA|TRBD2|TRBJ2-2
TGTGCCAGCAGCCGAGGAGCGGGGGTCGCCGGGGAGCTGCTTTTT
CASSRGAGVAGELLF
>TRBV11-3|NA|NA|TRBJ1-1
TGTGCCAGCAGCTTAGGGGGAGTGAACACTGAAGCTTTCTTT
CASSLGGVNTEAFF
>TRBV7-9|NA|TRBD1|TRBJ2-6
TGTTCCAGCAGGTTCGCCGACAGGGGACCTGGGGCCAACGTCCTGACTTTC
CSSRFADRGPGANVLTF
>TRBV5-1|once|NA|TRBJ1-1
TGCGCCAGCAGCTTGGTCGACGCGGTGAACACTGAAGCTTTCTTT
CASSLVDAVNTEAFF
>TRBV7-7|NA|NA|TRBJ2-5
TGTGCCAGCAGCTTAGCGGGGGGAGTAGGCCAAGAGACCCAGTACTTC
CASSLAGGVGQETQYF
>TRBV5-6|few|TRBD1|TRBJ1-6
TGTGCCAGCAGCAAGAAACAGGGGCCAGATTCACCCCTCCACTTT
CASSKKQGPDSPLHF
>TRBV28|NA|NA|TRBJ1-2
TGTGCCAGCAGTTTAGGTCAGATCTATGGCTACACCTTC
CASSLGQIYGYTF
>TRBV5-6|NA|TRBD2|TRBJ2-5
TGTGCCAGCAGCTTGGAACTAGCGGGGTTGAAAGAGACCCAGTACTTC
CASSLELAGLKETQYF
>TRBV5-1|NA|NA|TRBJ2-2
TGCGCCAGCAGCCTGGTAAGTGCGGGCCGTACCGGGGAGCTGTTTTTT
CASSLVSAGRTGELFF
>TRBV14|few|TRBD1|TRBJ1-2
TGTGCCAGCAGCCAGCCACTAACCGGGACAGGGGGCGATGTCTACACCTTC
CASSQPLTGTGGDVYTF
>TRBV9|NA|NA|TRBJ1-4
TGTGCCAGCAGCGTAGGGGCCGTAGACACCCCTTCTGAAAAACTGTTTTTT
CASSVGAVDTPSEKLFF
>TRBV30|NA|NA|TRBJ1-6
TGTGCCTGGAGTGATCTCCCCAGCTCCTATAATTCACCCCTCCACTTT
CAWSDLPSSYNSPLHF
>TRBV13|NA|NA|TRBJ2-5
TGTGCCAGCAGCTACGGGGGGCCCAAAGAGACCCAGTACTTC
CASSYGGPKETQYF
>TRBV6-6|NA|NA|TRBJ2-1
TGTGCCAGCAGTTACCGGGACTCCTACAATGAGCAGTTCTTC
CASSYRDSYNEQFF
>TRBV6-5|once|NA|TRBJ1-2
TGTGCCAGCAGTTACTCGAGGACGGGAAACTATGGCTACACCTTC
CASSYSRTGNYGYTF
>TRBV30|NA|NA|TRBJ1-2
TGTGCCTGGAGTCTTAGCCAGTCGCGCGGCTACACCTTC
CAWSLSQSRGYTF
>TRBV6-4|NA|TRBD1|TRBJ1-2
TGTGCCAGCCGGGAAAGACAGGGGCCGTGGTATGGCTACACCTTC
CASRERQGPWYGYTF
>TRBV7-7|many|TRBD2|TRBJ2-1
TGTGCTAGCAGCCCCACGACTAGCGGAGAGCAGTTCTTC
CASSPTTSGEQFF
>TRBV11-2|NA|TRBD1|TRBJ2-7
TGTGCCAGCAGCATGGGACAGGGAGGGTACGAGCAGTACTTC
CASSMGQGGYEQYF
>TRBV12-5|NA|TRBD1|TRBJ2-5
TGTGCTAGTGGTCACGGACAGGGCCAAGAGACCCAGTACTTC
CASGHGQGQETQYF
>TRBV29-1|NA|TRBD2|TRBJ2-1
TGCAGCGTTGAGGGGACTAGCGGTCCCAATGAGCAGTTCTTC
CSVEGTSGPNEQFF
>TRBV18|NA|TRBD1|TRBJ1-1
TGTGCCAGCTCACCCCGGACAGGGGACACTGAAGCTTTCTTT
CASSPRTGDTEAFF
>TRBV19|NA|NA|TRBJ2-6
TGTGCCAGTAACAAATTGTCTTTTCCCCCGTCCTCTGGGGCCAACGTCCTGACTTTC
CASNKLSFPPSSGANVLTF
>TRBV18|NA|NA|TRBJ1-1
TGTGCCAGCTCAGGGATTGGAGGGAACACTGAAGCTTTCTTT
CASSGIGGNTEAFF
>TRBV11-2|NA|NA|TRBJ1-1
TGTGCCAGCAGCTTAGAGCGAGGTGTAACCACTGAAGCTTTCTTT
CASSLERGVTTEAFF